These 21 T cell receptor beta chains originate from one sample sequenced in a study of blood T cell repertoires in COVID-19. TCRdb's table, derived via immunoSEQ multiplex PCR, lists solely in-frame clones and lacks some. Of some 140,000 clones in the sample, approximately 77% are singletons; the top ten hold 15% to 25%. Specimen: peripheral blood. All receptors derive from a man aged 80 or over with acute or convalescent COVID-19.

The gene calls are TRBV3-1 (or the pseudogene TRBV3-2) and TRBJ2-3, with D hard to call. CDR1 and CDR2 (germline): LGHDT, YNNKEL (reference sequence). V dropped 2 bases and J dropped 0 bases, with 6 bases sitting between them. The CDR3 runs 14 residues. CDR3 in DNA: TGTGCCAGCAGCCAATCTTTCAGCACAGATACGCAGTATTTT. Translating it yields CASSQSFSTDTQYF.

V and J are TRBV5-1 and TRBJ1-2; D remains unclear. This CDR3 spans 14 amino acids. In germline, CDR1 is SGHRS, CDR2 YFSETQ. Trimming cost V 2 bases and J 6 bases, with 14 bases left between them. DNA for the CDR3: TGCGCCAGCAGCTTCCTGAGGGCGATGGATGGCTACACCTTC. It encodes CASSFLRAMDGYTF.

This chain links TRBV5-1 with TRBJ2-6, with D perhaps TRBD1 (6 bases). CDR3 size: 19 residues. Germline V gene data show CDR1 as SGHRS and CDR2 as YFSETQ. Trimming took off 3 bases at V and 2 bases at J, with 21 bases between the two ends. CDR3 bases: TGCGCCAGCAGCTGGGGTTCACAGACAGGATTTGCTGGGGCCAACGTCCTGACTTTC. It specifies CASSWGSQTGFAGANVLTF.

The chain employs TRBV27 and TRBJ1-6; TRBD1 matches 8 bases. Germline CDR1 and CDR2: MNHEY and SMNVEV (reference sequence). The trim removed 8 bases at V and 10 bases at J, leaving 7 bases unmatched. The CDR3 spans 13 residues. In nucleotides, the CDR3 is TGTGCCAGCCGTGGCAGGGGGCGGTCACCCCTCCACTTT. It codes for CASRGRGRSPLHF.

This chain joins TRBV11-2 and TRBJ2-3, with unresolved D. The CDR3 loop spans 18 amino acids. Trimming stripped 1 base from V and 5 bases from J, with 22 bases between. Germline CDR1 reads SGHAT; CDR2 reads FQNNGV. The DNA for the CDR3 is TGTGCCAGCAGCTTAGGAGGCCCCCCCGCCCTACCGGGAGATACGCAGTATTTT. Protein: CASSLGGPPALPGDTQYF.

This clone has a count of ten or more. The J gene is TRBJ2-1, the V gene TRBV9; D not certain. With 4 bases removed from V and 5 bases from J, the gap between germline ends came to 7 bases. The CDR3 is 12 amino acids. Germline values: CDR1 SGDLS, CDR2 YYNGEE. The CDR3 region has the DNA TGTGCCAGCAGCTCCATCCACAATGAGCAGTTCTTC. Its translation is CASSSIHNEQFF. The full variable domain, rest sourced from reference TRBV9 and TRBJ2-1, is DSGVTQTPKHLITATGQRVTLRCSPRSGDLSVYWYQQSLDQGLQFLIQYYNGEERAKGNILERFSAQQFPDLHSELNLSSLELGDSALYFCASSSIHNEQFFGPGTRLTVL.

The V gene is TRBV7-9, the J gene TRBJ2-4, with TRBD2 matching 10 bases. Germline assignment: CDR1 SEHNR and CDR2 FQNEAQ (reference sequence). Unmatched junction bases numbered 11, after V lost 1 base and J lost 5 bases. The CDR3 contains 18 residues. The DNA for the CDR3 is TGTGCCAGCAGCTTAGGCAGCGGGGGGGCCTTGTCGGAAAACATTCAGTACTTC. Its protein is CASSLGSGGALSENIQYF.

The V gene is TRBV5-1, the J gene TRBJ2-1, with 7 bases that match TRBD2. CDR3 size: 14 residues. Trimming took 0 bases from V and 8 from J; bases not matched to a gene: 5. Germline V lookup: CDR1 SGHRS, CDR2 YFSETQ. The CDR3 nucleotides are TGCGCCAGCAGCTTGGTTAGGACTAGGGATGAGCAGTTCTTC. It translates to CASSLVRTRDEQFF. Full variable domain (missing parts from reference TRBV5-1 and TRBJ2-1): KAGVTQTPRYLIKTRGQQVTLSCSPISGHRSVSWYQQTPGQGLQFLFEYFSETQRNKGNFPGRFSGRQFSNSRSEMNVSTLELGDSALYLCASSLVRTRDEQFFGPGTRLTVL.

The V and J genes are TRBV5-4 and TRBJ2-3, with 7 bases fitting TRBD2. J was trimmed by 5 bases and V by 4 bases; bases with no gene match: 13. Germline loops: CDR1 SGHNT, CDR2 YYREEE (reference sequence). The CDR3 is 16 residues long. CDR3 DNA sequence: TGTGCCAGCAGCGTGGGGACTACCCAGTACGGAGATACGCAGTATTTT. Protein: CASSVGTTQYGDTQYF.

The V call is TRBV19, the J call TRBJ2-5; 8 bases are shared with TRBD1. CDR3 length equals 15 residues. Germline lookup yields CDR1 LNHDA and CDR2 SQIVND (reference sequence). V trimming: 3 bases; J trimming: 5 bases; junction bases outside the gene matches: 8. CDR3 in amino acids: CASSISGRGLETQYF. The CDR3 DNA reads TGTGCCAGTAGTATTTCGGGCAGGGGGCTGGAGACCCAGTACTTC.

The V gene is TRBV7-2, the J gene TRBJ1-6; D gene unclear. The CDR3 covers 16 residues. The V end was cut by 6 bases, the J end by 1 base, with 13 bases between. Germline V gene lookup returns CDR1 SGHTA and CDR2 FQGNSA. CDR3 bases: TGTGCCAGCAGTATCCATTCTGAGTCCTATAATTCACCCCTCCACTTT. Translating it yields CASSIHSESYNSPLHF. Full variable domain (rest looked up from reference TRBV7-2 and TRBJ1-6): GAGVSQSPSNKVTEKGKDVELRCDPISGHTALYWYRQSLGQGLEFLIYFQGNSAPDKSGLPSDRFSAERTGGSVSTLTIQRTQQEDSAVYLCASSIHSESYNSPLHFGNGTRLTVT.

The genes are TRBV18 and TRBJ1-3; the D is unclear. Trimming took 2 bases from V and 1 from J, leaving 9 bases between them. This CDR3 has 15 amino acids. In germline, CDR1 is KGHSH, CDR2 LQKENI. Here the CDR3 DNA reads TGTGCCAGCTCACCAGGCGGGGAATCTGGAAACACCATATATTTT. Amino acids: CASSPGGESGNTIYF. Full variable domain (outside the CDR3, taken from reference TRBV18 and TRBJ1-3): NAGVMQNPRHLVRRRGQEARLRCSPMKGHSHVYWYRQLPEEGLKFMVYLQKENIIDESGMPKERFSAEFPKEGPSILRIQQVVRGDSAAYFCASSPGGESGNTIYFGEGSWLTVV.

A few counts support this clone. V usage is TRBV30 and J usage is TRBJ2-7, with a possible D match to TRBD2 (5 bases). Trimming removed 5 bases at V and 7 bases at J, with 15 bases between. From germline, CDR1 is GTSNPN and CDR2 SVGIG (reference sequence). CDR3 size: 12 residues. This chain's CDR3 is CAWGPTTGEQYF. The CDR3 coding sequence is TGTGCCTGGGGGCCGACTACCGGTGAGCAGTACTTC.

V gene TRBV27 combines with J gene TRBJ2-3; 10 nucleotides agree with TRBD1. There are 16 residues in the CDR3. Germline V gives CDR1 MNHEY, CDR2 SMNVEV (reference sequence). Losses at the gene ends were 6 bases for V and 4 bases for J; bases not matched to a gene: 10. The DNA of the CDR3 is TGTGCCAGCAGCCCCCTCGGGGGACAGGGGTCAGATACGCAGTATTTT. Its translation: CASSPLGGQGSDTQYF.

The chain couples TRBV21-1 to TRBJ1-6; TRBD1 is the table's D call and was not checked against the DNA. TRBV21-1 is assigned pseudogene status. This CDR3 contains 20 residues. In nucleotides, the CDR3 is TGTGCCAGCAGCAAAGGCCGGGACAGCCCTAGGAGCTCCTATAATTCACCCCTCCACTTT. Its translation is CASSKGRDSPRSSYNSPLHF.

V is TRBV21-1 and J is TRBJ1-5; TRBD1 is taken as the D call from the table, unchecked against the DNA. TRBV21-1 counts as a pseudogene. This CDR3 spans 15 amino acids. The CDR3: CASSQGGPANQPQHF. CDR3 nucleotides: TGTGCCAGCTCTCAAGGGGGACCGGCCAATCAGCCCCAGCATTTT.

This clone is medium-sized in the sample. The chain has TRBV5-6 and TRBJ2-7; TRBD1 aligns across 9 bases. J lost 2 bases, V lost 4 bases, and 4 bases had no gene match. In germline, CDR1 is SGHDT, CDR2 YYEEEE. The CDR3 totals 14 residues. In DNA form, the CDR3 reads TGTGCCAGCAGCCGGACAGGGGCTCCCTACGAGCAGTACTTC. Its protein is CASSRTGAPYEQYF. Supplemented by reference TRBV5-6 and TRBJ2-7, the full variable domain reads DAGVTQSPTHLIKTRGQQVTLRCSPKSGHDTVSWYQQALGQGPQFIFQYYEEEERQRGNFPDRFSGHQFPNYSSELNVNALLLGDSALYLCASSRTGAPYEQYFGPGTRLTVT.

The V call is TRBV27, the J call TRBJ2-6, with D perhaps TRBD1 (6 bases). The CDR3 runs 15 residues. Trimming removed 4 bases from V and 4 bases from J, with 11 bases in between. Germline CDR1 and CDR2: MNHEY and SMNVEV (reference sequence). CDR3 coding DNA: TGTGCCAGCAGTTCGCCGAGGGGGGGGGCCAACGTCCTGACTTTC. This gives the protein CASSSPRGGANVLTF.

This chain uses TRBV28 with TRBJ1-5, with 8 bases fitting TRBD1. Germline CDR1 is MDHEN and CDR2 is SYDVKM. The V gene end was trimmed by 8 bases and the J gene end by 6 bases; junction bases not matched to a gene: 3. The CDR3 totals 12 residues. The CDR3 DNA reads TGTGCCAGCCTTGACAGGGGTCAGCCCCAGCATTTT. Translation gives CASLDRGQPQHF.

DNA for the CDR3: TGTGCCAGCAGTTTGGCGGGACAGGGGGACCTCCACTTT. Translated: CASSLAGQGDLHF. This sequence joins TRBV27 and TRBJ1-6; 11 bases fit TRBD1. Per the germline V gene, CDR1 is MNHEY and CDR2 is SMNVEV (reference sequence). The CDR3 is 13 amino acids. The V and J ends lost 3 bases and 15 bases, in that order; junction bases with no gene match: 4.

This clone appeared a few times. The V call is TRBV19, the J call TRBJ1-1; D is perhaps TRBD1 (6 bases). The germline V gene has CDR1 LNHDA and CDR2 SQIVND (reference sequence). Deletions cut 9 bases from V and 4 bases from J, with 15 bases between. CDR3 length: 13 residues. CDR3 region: CASAQGFSTEAFF. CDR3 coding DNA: TGTGCCAGCGCACAGGGATTCAGCACTGAAGCTTTCTTT. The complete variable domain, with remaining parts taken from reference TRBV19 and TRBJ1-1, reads DGGITQSPKYLFRKEGQNVTLSCEQNLNHDAMYWYRQDPGQGLRLIYYSQIVNDFQKGDIAEGYSVSREKKESFPLTVTSAQKNPTAFYLCASAQGFSTEAFFGQGTRLTVV.